This TCR beta chain stems from a study of blood T cell repertoires in COVID-19. Per the original methods: Reference gene primers were amplified, and this amplification served to estimate nucleated cell counts. Assay: immunoSEQ multiplex PCR; the TCRdb copy retains only in-frame clones and omits some. That table furnishes V, J and clone size, whereas the DNA furnished D and trimming. The sample holds 170,000 or so clones, 89% seen once. This CDR3 is built from 15 residues. Losses at the gene ends were 0 bases for V and 9 bases for J; bases not matched to a gene: 7. CDR1 and CDR2 (germline): LGHNA, YNFKEQ.

The specimen was peripheral blood. The sequence was obtained from a man aged 18 to 30 who had recovered from COVID-19. V is TRBV4-2 and J is TRBJ2-1, with TRBD2 identical over 8 bases. The CDR3 sequence: CASSQDIREGGEQFF. CDR3 bases: TGTGCCAGCAGCCAAGATATACGGGAGGGCGGTGAGCAGTTCTTC.